This TCR beta chain derives from a study of identical twins. Study conclusions and caveats: Insertions were fewer in abundant cord blood beta clonotypes, whereas memory repertoires showed none of this pattern. Recombination models fit unrelated individuals' TCR alpha sharing but underestimated twins'. Out-of-frame alpha sequences common to twins exhibited an excess of low generation probability.

This clonotype has a handful of counts. Antigen: not known. The V segment lost 10 bases and the J segment 1 base; nucleotides outside the gene matches: 5. The CDR3 sequence is 16 residues long. The germline V gene has CDR1 ENHRY and CDR2 SYGVKD. Unique molecular identifiers were present on cDNA, and template switching added a universal primer site. TCRdb re-called the 5' RACE reads through MiXCR, storing one row per CDR3 protein. The sample carries about 450,000 distinct CDR3 sequences, under 20% recorded once. Input material: naive T cells sorted from blood. The V gene is TRBV10-3, the J gene TRBJ2-2, with TRBD2 matching 14 bases. This receptor was taken from a man aged 45-65 years in good health. CDR3 coding DNA: TGTGCCACCGGGACTAGCGGGGGAAAGAACACCGGGGAGCTGTTTTTT. Translation: CATGTSGGKNTGELFF.